The 31 T cell receptor beta chains below come from one sample, sequenced in a study of radiotherapy plus CTLA-4 blockade in lung cancer. Using immunoSEQ multiplex PCR, the repertoire was profiled, and TCRdb retains in-frame clones only, with some absent. The sample consists of about 15,000 clones, approximately 75% of them appearing once. Sample: peripheral blood, taken from a patient treated with radiotherapy plus ipilimumab. These receptors were taken from a human donor with non-small cell lung cancer whose response to radiotherapy plus ipilimumab could not be evaluated.

The chain joins TRBV7-2 to TRBJ1-5; 8 bases are shared with TRBD1. Germline assignment: CDR1 SGHTA and CDR2 FQGNSA. J gave up 4 bases and V 5 bases, and 4 bases lay outside the gene matches. This CDR3 is built from 14 residues. The CDR3 sequence is CASSTRTGNQPQHF. CDR3 bases: TGTGCCAGCAGCACCCGGACAGGGAATCAGCCCCAGCATTTT.

The V gene is TRBV5-1, the J gene TRBJ2-5, with D possibly matching TRBD2 (5 bases). The CDR3 length is 13 residues. In germline, CDR1 is SGHRS, CDR2 YFSETQ. V was pared by 6 bases and J by 3 bases, with 12 bases between. The CDR3 nucleotides read TGCGCCAGCACCCTGATGAGGGAAGAGACCCAGTACTTC. This encodes CASTLMREETQYF.

The chain has TRBV18 and TRBJ2-5; 10 bases line up with TRBD2. The trim removed 4 bases at V and 3 bases at J, leaving 5 bases unmatched. This CDR3 region has 15 residues. Germline V CDR1 and CDR2: KGHSH, LQKENI. In nucleotides, the CDR3 is TGTGCCAGCTCACAATACCTAGCGGGGGAAGAGACCCAGTACTTC. Amino acid sequence: CASSQYLAGEETQYF.

The DNA of the CDR3 is TGTGCCAGCATAGGAGGGAACACTGAAGCTTTCTTT. Protein sequence: CASIGGNTEAFF. This sequence joins TRBV6-6 and TRBJ1-1; the D is unclear. The ends were cut back, 7 bases at V and 1 base at J, with 7 bases in the middle. Germline CDR1 and CDR2: MNHNY and SVGAGI (reference sequence). The CDR3 has 12 residues.

CDR3 nucleotide sequence: TGTGCCAGCAGCGTGAATGGACAGAGTAGTAATGAAAAACTGTTTTTT. Amino acids: CASSVNGQSSNEKLFF. The rearrangement joins TRBV9 to TRBJ1-4; D might be TRBD1 (6 bases). This CDR3 comprises 16 residues. Trimming stripped 2 bases from V and 4 bases from J, with 15 bases between. Germline-derived CDR1 and CDR2 are SGDLS and YYNGEE.

V and J are TRBV19 and TRBJ2-2; D is possibly TRBD1 (5 bases). Looked up from germline, CDR1 is LNHDA and CDR2 is SQIVND (reference sequence). Trimming left V 5 bases short and J 7 bases short, with 17 bases between. CDR3 length: 15 amino acids. The CDR3 DNA reads TGTGCCAGTAGTCCCCATACAGGAAGGGGCGGGGAGCTGTTTTTT. Protein: CASSPHTGRGGELFF.

The chain has TRBV18 and TRBJ2-5; D remains unclear. Germline V gene sequence: CDR1 KGHSH, CDR2 LQKENI. This CDR3 has 15 residues. The V end lost 0 bases, the J end lost 2 bases, and 10 bases lay between the germline ends. In nucleotides, the CDR3 is TGTGCCAGCTCACCACCGATGGCCGGGCAAGAGACCCAGTACTTC. This encodes CASSPPMAGQETQYF.

The chain uses TRBV10-3 and TRBJ2-1, with TRBD1 matching 8 bases. With 6 bases clipped from V and 7 bases from J, the junction kept 5 bases outside the gene matches. Germline CDR1 reads ENHRY; CDR2 reads SYGVKD. The CDR3 is 13 amino acids. Here the CDR3 DNA reads TGTGCCATCAGCTCACAGGGGGGTAATGAGCAGTTCTTC. Encoded protein: CAISSQGGNEQFF.

This chain uses TRBV7-2 with TRBJ2-3, with TRBD1 as a possible D gene (6 bases). The CDR3 runs 13 residues. V shed 1 base and J shed 6 bases, with 8 bases lying between them. The germline V gene has CDR1 SGHTA and CDR2 FQGNSA. For the CDR3, the DNA is TGTGCCAGCAGCTTAGATAGGGGGGATACGCAGTATTTT. Translation gives CASSLDRGDTQYF.

This clone was observed a single time. The rearrangement joins TRBV5-1 to TRBJ2-5; TRBD2 is a possible D gene (5 bases). The ends were cut back, 4 bases at V and 1 base at J, with 14 bases in the middle. The germline V gene has CDR1 SGHRS and CDR2 YFSETQ. There are 15 residues in the CDR3. The CDR3 loop is CASSIASRSQETQYF. Here the CDR3 DNA reads TGCGCCAGCAGCATCGCTAGCCGGTCCCAAGAGACCCAGTACTTC.

V usage is TRBV19 and J usage is TRBJ1-6, with 8 bases identical to TRBD1. CDR3 length: 15 residues. Germline V gives CDR1 LNHDA, CDR2 SQIVND (reference sequence). Trimming took 7 bases from V and 6 from J; bases not matched to a gene: 8. This CDR3 is CASNTGTGGNSPLHF. Here the CDR3 DNA reads TGTGCCAGTAACACCGGGACAGGCGGTAATTCACCCCTCCACTTT.

The rearrangement uses TRBV7-2 and TRBJ2-5, with D possibly matching TRBD1 (5 bases). The tail of the sequence fits TRBJ2-7 better, so the J call may be wrong. Germline V gene data show CDR1 as SGHTA and CDR2 as FQGNSA. The CDR3 is made up of 14 amino acids. CDR3 loop: CASSLQGLTYEQYF. CDR3 nucleotides: TGTGCCAGCAGCTTGCAGGGCCTAACCTACGAGCAGTACTTC.

V usage is TRBV6-1 and J usage is TRBJ2-5; weak D call: TRBD1 (6 bases). The V gene's germline CDR1 is MNHNS and CDR2 SASEGT. This CDR3 has 14 amino acids. Trimming stripped 6 bases from V and 5 bases from J, with 16 bases between. The CDR3 region has the DNA TGTGCCAGCAGACATACTCAGGGGCCGGAGACCCAGTACTTC. It encodes CASRHTQGPETQYF.

The V and J genes are TRBV6-4 and TRBJ1-1; weak D call: TRBD1 (6 bases). The V gene lost 6 bases and the J gene lost 1 base, with 18 bases spanning the gap. The CDR3 is 16 residues long. The germline V gene has CDR1 MRHNA and CDR2 SNTAGT. The CDR3 region has the DNA TGTGCCAGCAGCAAGAAACCAGGGGATACGAACACTGAAGCTTTCTTT. Amino acids: CASSKKPGDTNTEAFF.

The V and J genes are TRBV19 and TRBJ1-1, with a possible D match to TRBD1 (6 bases). Trimming took 8 bases from V and 8 from J, leaving 15 bases between them. This CDR3 comprises 12 residues. The germline gives CDR1 LNHDA, CDR2 SQIVND (reference sequence). The CDR3, as DNA: TGTGCCAGTTGGGCAAACAGGGTCGAAGCTTTCTTT. It translates to CASWANRVEAFF. Variable domain in full (rest from reference TRBV19 and TRBJ1-1): DGGITQSPKYLFRKEGQNVTLSCEQNLNHDAMYWYRQDPGQGLRLIYYSQIVNDFQKGDIAEGYSVSREKKESFPLTVTSAQKNPTAFYLCASWANRVEAFFGQGTRLTVV.

The genes are TRBV5-4 and TRBJ2-3, with 9 nucleotides matching TRBD1. Germline CDR1 is SGHNT and CDR2 is YYREEE (reference sequence). CDR3 length: 15 residues. With V trimmed by 4 bases and J by 4 bases, 7 bases remained unmatched. The CDR3 region has the DNA TGTGCCAGCAGCACCCGGACAGGGGTGGCAGATACGCAGTATTTT. Residues: CASSTRTGVADTQYF.

J is TRBJ2-5 and V is TRBV5-1, with unresolved D. The CDR3 contains 14 residues. Between the trimmed V and J ends, which lost 4 bases and 3 bases, there was a span of 13 bases. Germline-derived CDR1 and CDR2 are SGHRS and YFSETQ. CDR3 nucleotide sequence: TGCGCCAGCAGCCCCGAGTTTCGGGAAGAGACCCAGTACTTC. Translation: CASSPEFREETQYF.

The V call is TRBV5-6, the J call TRBJ2-1, with 9 nucleotides matching TRBD1. This CDR3 contains 17 residues. J lost 8 bases, V lost 3 bases, and 15 bases had no gene match. Germline V gene data show CDR1 as SGHDT and CDR2 as YYEEEE. CDR3 in amino acids: CASSSSGTGYLLDEQFF. The CDR3 DNA follows: TGTGCCAGCAGCTCTAGTGGGACAGGGTATTTACTGGATGAGCAGTTCTTC.

This clone was detected only once. The CDR3 DNA follows: TGTGCCTGGGGAGACAGGGGGAGGGAGACCCAGTACTTC. Residues: CAWGDRGRETQYF. V gene TRBV30 combines with J gene TRBJ2-5; 9 nucleotides align to TRBD1. In germline, CDR1 is GTSNPN, CDR2 SVGIG (reference sequence). Germline trimming cut 5 bases from V and 5 bases from J; bases unmatched to any gene: 6. This CDR3 is built from 13 residues.

The J gene is TRBJ1-2, the V gene TRBV20-1; maybe TRBD1 (5 bases). Germline CDR1 is DFQATT and CDR2 is SNEGSKA (reference sequence). Trimming shortened V by 4 bases and J by 7 bases, and 10 bases separated the two germline ends. This CDR3 has 11 amino acids. The CDR3 spells CSAIQGSGYTF. The CDR3 DNA reads as TGCAGTGCTATCCAGGGTAGTGGCTACACCTTC.

DNA of the CDR3: TGTGCCAGCAGCACCTCCGGGACAGGGGCCTATGGCTACACCTTC. It codes for CASSTSGTGAYGYTF. The rearrangement links TRBV9 to TRBJ1-2; 10 nucleotides match TRBD1. With V trimmed by 4 bases and J by 4 bases, 7 bases remained unmatched. CDR1 and CDR2 from the germline V gene are SGDLS and YYNGEE. This CDR3 has 15 amino acids.

The chain employs TRBV25-1 and TRBJ1-4; 8 nucleotides agree with TRBD1. This CDR3 is built from 17 residues. Germline trimming cut 4 bases from V and 7 bases from J; bases unmatched to any gene: 14. Germline V gene lookup returns CDR1 MGHDK and CDR2 SYGVNS. The CDR3 bases are TGTGCCAGCAGTGGTCCTGGACAGGGTTCTATCGGTGAAAAACTGTTTTTT. Translating gives CASSGPGQGSIGEKLFF. The full variable domain, with the rest looked up from reference TRBV25-1 and TRBJ1-4, is EADIYQTPRYLVIGTGKKITLECSQTMGHDKMYWYQQDPGMELHLIHYSYGVNSTEKGDLSSESTVSRIRTEHFPLTLESARPSHTSQYLCASSGPGQGSIGEKLFFGSGTQLSVL.

This clone came up once. The chain recombines TRBV19 with TRBJ1-5; D is possibly TRBD1 (6 bases). Germline V lookup: CDR1 LNHDA, CDR2 SQIVND (reference sequence). Trimming took off 7 bases at V and 4 bases at J, with 20 bases between the two ends. This CDR3 is 16 amino acids long. The CDR3 region has the DNA TGTGCCAGTACCACTTTAGGGGGGGGCTTTAATCAGCCCCAGCATTTT. This codes for CASTTLGGGFNQPQHF.

The V call is TRBV5-5, the J call TRBJ1-1, with TRBD1 matching over 8 bases. Germline CDR1 and CDR2: SGHKS and YYEKEE (reference sequence). The V gene end was trimmed by 4 bases and the J gene end by 7 bases; junction bases not matched to a gene: 3. CDR3 length: 12 residues. CDR3: CASSIGTGEAFF. For the CDR3, the DNA is TGTGCCAGCAGCATAGGGACAGGTGAAGCTTTCTTT.

This clone was seen more than once but under ten times. The chain is built from TRBV5-5 and TRBJ2-5; TRBD2 matches at 11 bases. The DNA end favors TRBJ2-7, so the J call may be wrong. Germline V gene lookup returns CDR1 SGHKS and CDR2 YYEKEE (reference sequence). The CDR3 is 16 amino acids. The CDR3 is CASSETSGGPSYEQYF. DNA for the CDR3: TGTGCCAGCAGCGAAACTAGCGGGGGCCCCTCCTACGAGCAGTACTTC.

The V gene is TRBV7-6, the J gene TRBJ2-5; TRBD1 matches 12 bases. With 5 bases clipped from V and 4 bases from J, the junction kept 8 bases outside the gene matches. This CDR3 is built from 16 residues. Germline V gives CDR1 SGHVS, CDR2 FNYEAQ. CDR3 amino acids: CASSDRDRGLGETQYF. The CDR3 nucleotides read TGTGCCAGCAGCGATCGGGACAGGGGGCTTGGAGAGACCCAGTACTTC.

The V gene is TRBV9, the J gene TRBJ2-3; 9 nucleotides line up with TRBD1. The ends lost 5 bases at V and 6 bases at J; junction bases unmatched: 16. Germline-derived CDR1 and CDR2 are SGDLS and YYNGEE. The CDR3 is made up of 17 amino acids. CDR3 DNA sequence: TGTGCCAGCAGTCTCCTCCCGGGACAGGGTCCGATGGATACGCAGTATTTT. Its translation: CASSLLPGQGPMDTQYF.

The rearrangement uses TRBV6-1 and TRBJ1-6, with 7 bases fitting TRBD1. Germline V gene data show CDR1 as MNHNS and CDR2 as SASEGT. CDR3 length: 15 residues. The trim removed 0 bases at V and 13 bases at J, leaving 9 bases unmatched. CDR3 sequence (DNA): TGTGCCAGCAGTGAAGCGGAGGACAGGCCCCTTCCCCTCCACTTT. This gives the protein CASSEAEDRPLPLHF.

V is TRBV18 and J is TRBJ2-1; D is perhaps TRBD1 (5 bases). The germline CDR1 and CDR2 sequences are KGHSH and LQKENI. V lost 3 bases to trimming and J lost 5 bases, with 11 bases between them. The CDR3 totals 14 residues. CDR3 in DNA: TGTGCCAGCTCACCTTCCAGGGCGGACAATGAGCAGTTCTTC. It specifies CASSPSRADNEQFF.

This clone was observed a few times. CDR3 sequence reads: CASSPREAGNTIYF. As DNA, the CDR3 is TGCGCCAGCAGCCCGAGGGAGGCTGGAAACACCATATATTTT. The J gene is TRBJ1-3, the V gene TRBV4-1; D not resolved. V was clipped by 4 bases and J by 2 bases, with 9 bases between them. This CDR3 is built from 14 residues. Germline values: CDR1 MGHRA, CDR2 YSYEKL.

The chain's CDR3 is CASSLRPVITGELFF. CDR3 nucleotides: TGTGCCAGCAGCTTGCGTCCAGTGATCACCGGGGAGCTGTTTTTT. The rearrangement joins TRBV5-6 to TRBJ2-2; D gene uncertain. Germline V lookup: CDR1 SGHDT, CDR2 YYEEEE. This CDR3 has 15 amino acids. Trimming shortened V by 1 base and J by 4 bases, and 11 bases separated the two germline ends.